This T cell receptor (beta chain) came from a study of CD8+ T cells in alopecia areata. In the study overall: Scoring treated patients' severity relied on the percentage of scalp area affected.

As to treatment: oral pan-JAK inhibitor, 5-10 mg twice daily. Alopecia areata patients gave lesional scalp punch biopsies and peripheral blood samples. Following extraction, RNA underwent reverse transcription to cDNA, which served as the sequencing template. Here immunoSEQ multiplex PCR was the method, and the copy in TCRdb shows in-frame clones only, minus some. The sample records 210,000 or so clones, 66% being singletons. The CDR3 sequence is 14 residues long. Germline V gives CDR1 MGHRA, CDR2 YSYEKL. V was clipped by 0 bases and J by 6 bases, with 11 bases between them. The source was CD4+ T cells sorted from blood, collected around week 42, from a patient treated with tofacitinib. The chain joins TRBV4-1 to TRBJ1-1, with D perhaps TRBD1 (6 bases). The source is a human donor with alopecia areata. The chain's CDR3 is CASSQDRGVSEAFF. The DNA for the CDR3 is TGCGCCAGCAGCCAAGACAGGGGAGTATCTGAAGCTTTCTTT.